This paragraph reports one T cell receptor beta chain. The data belong to a study of cytomegalovirus exposure and HLA in healthy donors. V dropped 2 bases and J dropped 0 bases, with 12 bases sitting between them. This CDR3 has 16 residues. Germline V CDR1 and CDR2: SGHDN, FVKESK. TCRdb keeps only in-frame clones here, not all; method: immunoSEQ multiplex PCR. Altogether roughly 60,000 clones are present, 96% being singletons, with the ten largest covering approximately 0.95%. The source of this sequence is a man aged 18 to 30 in good health and CMV-seronegative. V usage is TRBV14 and J usage is TRBJ2-3, with D perhaps TRBD2 (6 bases). The specimen was PBMCs. This CDR3 is CASSQPEGRSTDTQYF. In DNA, the CDR3 is TGTGCCAGCAGCCAACCGGAGGGCCGAAGCACAGATACGCAGTATTTT.